This T cell receptor beta chain was retrieved from a study of shared clonotypes between healthy human individuals. In the study overall: Serving as donors were two women and three men, whose ages spanned 18 to 49.

Regarding this clone: Its antigen remains unidentified.

The CDR3 sequence is 14 residues long. CDR1 is MNHEY, CDR2 SMNVEV, per germline (reference sequence). Between the trimmed V and J ends, which lost 2 bases and 1 base, there was a span of 8 bases. Findings of the study overall: Only blood was sampled; tissue repertoires likely differ.

Profiled with immunoSEQ multiplex PCR; TCRdb holds only in-frame clones, not every one. The sample consists of about half a million clones, about 80% of them appearing once. Free of recent acute infections or vaccinations, the donors were healthy HIV-negative adults. Sequencing input: PBMCs. The TCR sequence derives from a woman aged 40 to 50 in good health. Some clones in this sample may be carry-over from other donors' samples. The rearrangement joins TRBV27 to TRBJ1-2; D ambiguous. CDR3 sequence reads: CASSLSRVNYGYTF. CDR3 bases: TGTGCCAGCAGTTTAAGTCGGGTTAACTATGGCTACACCTTC.